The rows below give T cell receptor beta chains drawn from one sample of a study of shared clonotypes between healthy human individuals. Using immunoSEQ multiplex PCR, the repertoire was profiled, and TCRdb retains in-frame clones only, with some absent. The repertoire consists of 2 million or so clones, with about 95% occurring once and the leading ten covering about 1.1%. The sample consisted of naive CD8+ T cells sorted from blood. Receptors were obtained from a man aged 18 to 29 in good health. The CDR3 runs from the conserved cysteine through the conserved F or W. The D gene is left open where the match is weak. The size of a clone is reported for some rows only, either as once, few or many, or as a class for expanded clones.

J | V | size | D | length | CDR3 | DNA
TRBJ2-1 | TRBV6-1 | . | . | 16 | CASSQDYIPTYNEQFF | TGTGCCAGCAGTCAAGACTACATACCTACCTACAATGAGCAGTTCTTC
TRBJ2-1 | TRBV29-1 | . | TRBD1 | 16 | CSVEDSARGIYNEQFF | TGCAGCGTTGAAGATAGTGCCAGGGGGATCTACAATGAGCAGTTCTTC
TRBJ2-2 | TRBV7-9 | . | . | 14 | CASSLGENTGELFF | TGTGCCAGCAGCTTAGGGGAAAACACCGGGGAGCTGTTTTTT
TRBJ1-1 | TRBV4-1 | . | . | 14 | CASSQAPGNTEAFF | TGCGCCAGCAGCCAAGCCCCAGGGAACACTGAAGCTTTCTTT
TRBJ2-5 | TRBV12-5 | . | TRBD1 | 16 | CASAMGTAGPGETQYF | TGTGCTAGTGCCATGGGGACAGCCGGGCCTGGAGAGACCCAGTACTTC
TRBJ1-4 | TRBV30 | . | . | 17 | CAWSVRAVKGEGEKLFF | TGTGCCTGGAGTGTACGGGCAGTGAAAGGGGAAGGAGAAAAACTGTTTTTT
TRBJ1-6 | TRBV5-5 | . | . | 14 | CASSLGQYNSPLHF | TGTGCCAGCAGCTTGGGACAGTATAATTCACCCCTCCACTTT
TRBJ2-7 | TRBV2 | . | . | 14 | CASSGQDYSYEQYF | TGTGCCAGCAGTGGACAGGACTATTCCTACGAGCAGTACTTC
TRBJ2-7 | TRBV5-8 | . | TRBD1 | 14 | CAGTGTGVGYEQYF | TGTGCCGGTACCGGGACAGGGGTAGGTTACGAGCAGTACTTC
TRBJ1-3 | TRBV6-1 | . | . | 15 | CASSDTAYSGNTIYF | TGTGCCAGCAGTGACACAGCGTACTCTGGAAACACCATATATTTT
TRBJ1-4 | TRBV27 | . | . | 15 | CASSLVAGVNEKLFF | TGTGCCAGCAGTTTGGTGGCAGGGGTTAATGAAAAACTGTTTTTT
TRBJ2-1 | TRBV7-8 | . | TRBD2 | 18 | CASSYWTSGGLSYNEQFF | TGTGCCAGCAGCTACTGGACTAGCGGGGGCCTCTCCTACAATGAGCAGTTCTTC
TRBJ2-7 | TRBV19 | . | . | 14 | CASSELGSSYEQYF | TGTGCCAGTAGTGAGCTGGGGAGCTCCTACGAGCAGTACTTC
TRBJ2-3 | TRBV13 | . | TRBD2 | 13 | CASSLDGGDTQYF | TGTGCCAGCAGCTTGGACGGGGGGGATACGCAGTATTTT
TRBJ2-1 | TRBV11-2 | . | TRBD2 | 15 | CASSGGLATYNEQFF | TGTGCCAGCAGCGGAGGACTAGCCACCTACAATGAGCAGTTCTTC
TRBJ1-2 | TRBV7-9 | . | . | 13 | CASSAQENYGYTF | TGTGCCAGCAGCGCCCAGGAGAACTATGGCTACACCTTC
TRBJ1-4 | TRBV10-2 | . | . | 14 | CASSPGTNNEKLFF | TGCGCCAGCAGCCCCGGGACTAATAATGAAAAACTGTTTTTT
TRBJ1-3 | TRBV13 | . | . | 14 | CASSLFEARNTIYF | TGTGCCAGCAGCCTTTTTGAGGCGAGAAACACCATATATTTT
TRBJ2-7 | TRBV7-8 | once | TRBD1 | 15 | CASSPSGTGAYEQYF | TGTGCCAGCAGCCCCAGTGGGACAGGGGCCTACGAGCAGTACTTC
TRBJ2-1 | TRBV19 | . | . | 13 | CASRDGTYNEQFF | TGTGCCAGTAGGGACGGGACATACAATGAGCAGTTCTTC
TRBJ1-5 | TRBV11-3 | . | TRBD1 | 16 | CASSSLDRGPNQPQHF | TGTGCCAGCAGCTCCCTAGACAGGGGGCCCAATCAGCCCCAGCATTTT
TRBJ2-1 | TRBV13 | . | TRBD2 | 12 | CASSLSGAEQFF | TGTGCCAGCAGCTTAAGCGGGGCCGAGCAGTTCTTC
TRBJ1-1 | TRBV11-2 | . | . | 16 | CASSLAWGVTNTEAFF | TGTGCCAGCAGCTTAGCCTGGGGGGTAACGAACACTGAAGCTTTCTTT
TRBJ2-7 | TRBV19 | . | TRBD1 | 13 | CASSQTGVYEQYF | TGTGCCAGTAGCCAGACAGGGGTCTACGAGCAGTACTTC
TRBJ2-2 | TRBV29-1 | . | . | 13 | CSVPGQNTGELFF | TGCAGCGTACCGGGACAGAACACCGGGGAGCTGTTTTTT
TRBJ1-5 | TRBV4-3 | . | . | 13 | CASSQDRQTPQHF | TGCGCCAGCAGCCAAGATCGACAGACCCCCCAGCATTTT
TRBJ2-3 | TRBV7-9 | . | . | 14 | CASRGTTYTDTQYF | TGTGCCAGCCGCGGGACAACTTACACAGATACGCAGTATTTT
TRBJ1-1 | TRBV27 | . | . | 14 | CASSPNSGVSEAFF | TGTGCCAGCAGTCCAAATTCTGGGGTTTCTGAAGCTTTCTTT
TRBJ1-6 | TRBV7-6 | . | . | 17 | CASSLVPRAAYNSPLHF | TGTGCCAGCAGCTTAGTTCCCCGGGCAGCCTATAATTCACCCCTCCACTTT